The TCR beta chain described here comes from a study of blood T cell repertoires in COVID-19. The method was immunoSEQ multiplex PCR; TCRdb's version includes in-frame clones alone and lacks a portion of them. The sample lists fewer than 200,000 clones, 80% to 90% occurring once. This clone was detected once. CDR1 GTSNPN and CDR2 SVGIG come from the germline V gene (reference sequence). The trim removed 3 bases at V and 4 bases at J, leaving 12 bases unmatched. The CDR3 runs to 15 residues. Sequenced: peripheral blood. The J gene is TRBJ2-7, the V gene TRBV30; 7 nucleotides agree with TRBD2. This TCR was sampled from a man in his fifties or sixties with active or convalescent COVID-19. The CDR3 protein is CAWRRAGGGRYEQYF. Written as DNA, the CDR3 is TGTGCCTGGAGAAGGGCGGGCGGGGGAAGATACGAGCAGTACTTC. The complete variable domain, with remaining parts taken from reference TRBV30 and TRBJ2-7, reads SQTIHQWPATLVQPVGSPLSLECTVEGTSNPNLYWYRQAAGRGLQLLFYSVGIGQISSEVPQNLSASRPQDRQFILSSKKLLLSDSGFYLCAWRRAGGGRYEQYFGPGTRLTVT.